This T cell receptor (beta chain) was sequenced during a study of shared clonotypes between healthy human individuals. The run depth of the assay was deep. Assay: immunoSEQ multiplex PCR; the TCRdb copy retains only in-frame clones and omits some. The sample carries about 1 million clones, about three quarters recorded once. CDR3 length equals 16 residues. V shed 5 bases and J 1 base; nucleotides not matched to a gene: 5. Per germline, CDR1 LGHNA and CDR2 YNFKEQ. This rearrangement joins TRBV4-2 to TRBJ2-5; 12 bases fit TRBD2. Sequenced material: memory CD4+ T cells sorted from blood. Subset in this sample: CD45RA-negative fraction. This receptor was taken from a man aged 18 to 30 in good health. CDR3 loop: CASSSTTSGGQETQYF. CDR3 nucleotides: TGTGCCAGCAGCTCCACGACTAGCGGGGGCCAAGAGACCCAGTACTTC.